Included here is one TCR beta chain sequence, with context. Its antigen is still unknown. The germline V and J ends were trimmed by 6 bases and 3 bases, with 12 bases remaining between them. Germline V gives CDR1 SNHLY, CDR2 FYNNEI. This CDR3 contains 14 residues. The source of the sample is a study of cytomegalovirus exposure and HLA in healthy donors. As for the study in general: In a later analysis, it was reported that the roughly 120 validation repertoires had been produced on the same platform as the 550 to 850 repertoires belonging to the first cohort.

Using immunoSEQ multiplex PCR, the repertoire was profiled, and TCRdb retains in-frame clones only, with some absent. In the table there are under 250,000 clones, less than 90% of which are singletons. Study-wide results and limits: In a later analysis, first-cohort TCR clusters were found to tend to co-occur in the roughly 120 validation repertoires. The investigators catalogued 150 to 200 TCR beta chains as cytomegalovirus-associated. Whilst most TCR sequences proved rare, a subset of public TCRs occurred across many donors.

The source is a woman aged 18-29 years in good health and CMV-seronegative. Material: PBMCs. This chain joins TRBV2 and TRBJ2-1; D perhaps matches TRBD2 (6 bases). CDR3 in amino acids: CASRGGAIYNEQFF. The CDR3 DNA follows: TGTGCCAGCAGGGGCGGGGCAATCTACAATGAGCAGTTCTTC.